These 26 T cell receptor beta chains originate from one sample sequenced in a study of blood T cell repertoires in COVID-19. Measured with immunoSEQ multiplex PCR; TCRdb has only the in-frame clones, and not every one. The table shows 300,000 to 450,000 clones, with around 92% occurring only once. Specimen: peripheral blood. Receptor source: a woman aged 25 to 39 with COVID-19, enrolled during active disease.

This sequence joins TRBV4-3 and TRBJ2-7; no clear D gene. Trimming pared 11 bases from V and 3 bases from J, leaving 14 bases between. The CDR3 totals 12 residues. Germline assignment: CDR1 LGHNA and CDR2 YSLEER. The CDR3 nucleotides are TGCGCCGGCGGTACACTGCTCTACGAGCAGTACTTC. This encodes CAGGTLLYEQYF.

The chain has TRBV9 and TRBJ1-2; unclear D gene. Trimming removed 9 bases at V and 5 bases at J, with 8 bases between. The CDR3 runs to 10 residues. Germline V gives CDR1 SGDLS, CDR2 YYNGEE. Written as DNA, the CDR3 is TGTGCCACCCTAGCTTATGGCTACACCTTC. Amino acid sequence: CATLAYGYTF.

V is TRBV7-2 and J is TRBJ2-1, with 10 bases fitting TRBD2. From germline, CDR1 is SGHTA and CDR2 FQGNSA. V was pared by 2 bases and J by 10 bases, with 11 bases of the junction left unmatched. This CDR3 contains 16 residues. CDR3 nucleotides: TGTGCCAGCAGCTTATTAGTAGCGGGAGGCTCCGGGGAGCAGTTCTTC. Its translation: CASSLLVAGGSGEQFF.

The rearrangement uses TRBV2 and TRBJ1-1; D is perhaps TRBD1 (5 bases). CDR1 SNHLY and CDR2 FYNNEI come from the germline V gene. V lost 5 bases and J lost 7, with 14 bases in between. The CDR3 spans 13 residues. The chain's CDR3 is CASSIVTDLEAFF. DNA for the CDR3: TGTGCCAGCAGTATCGTGACAGACCTTGAAGCTTTCTTT.

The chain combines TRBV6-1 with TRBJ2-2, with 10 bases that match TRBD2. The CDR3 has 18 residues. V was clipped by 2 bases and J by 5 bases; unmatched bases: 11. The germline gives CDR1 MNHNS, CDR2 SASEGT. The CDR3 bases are TGTGCCAGCAGTGAACGTAGCGGGGGGACGTTTCGGACCGGGGAGCTGTTTTTT. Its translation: CASSERSGGTFRTGELFF.

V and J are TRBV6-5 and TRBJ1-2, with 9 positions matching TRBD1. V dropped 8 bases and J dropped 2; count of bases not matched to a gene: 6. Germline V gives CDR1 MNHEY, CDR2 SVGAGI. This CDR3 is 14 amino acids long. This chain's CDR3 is CASGRDRENYGYTF. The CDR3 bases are TGTGCCAGCGGGCGGGACAGGGAAAACTATGGCTACACCTTC.

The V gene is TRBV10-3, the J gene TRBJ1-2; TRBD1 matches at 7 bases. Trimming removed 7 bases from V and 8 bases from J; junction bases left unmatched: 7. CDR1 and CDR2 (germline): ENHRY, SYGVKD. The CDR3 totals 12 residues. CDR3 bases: TGTGCCATCACCGGGGCAGGGGGAGGCTACACCTTC. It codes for CAITGAGGGYTF.

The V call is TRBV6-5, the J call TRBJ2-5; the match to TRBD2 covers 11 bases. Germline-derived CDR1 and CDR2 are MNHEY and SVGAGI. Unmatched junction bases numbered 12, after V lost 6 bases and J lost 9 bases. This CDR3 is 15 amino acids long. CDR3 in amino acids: CASRSGLAASGAQYF. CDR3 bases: TGTGCCAGCAGATCGGGACTAGCGGCATCAGGGGCCCAGTACTTC.

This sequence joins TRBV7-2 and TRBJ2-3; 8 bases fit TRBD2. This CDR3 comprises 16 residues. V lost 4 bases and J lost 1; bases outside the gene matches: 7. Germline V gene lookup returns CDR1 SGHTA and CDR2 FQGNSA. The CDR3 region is CASSSSPRGGTDTQYF. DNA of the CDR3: TGTGCCAGCAGCTCCTCCCCGCGGGGGGGCACAGATACGCAGTATTTT.

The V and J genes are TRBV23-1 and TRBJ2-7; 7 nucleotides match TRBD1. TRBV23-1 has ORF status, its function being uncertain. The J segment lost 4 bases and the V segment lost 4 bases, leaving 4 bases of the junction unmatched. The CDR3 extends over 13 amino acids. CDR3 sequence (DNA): TGCGCCAGCAGTCCAGGACAGGCGTACGAGCAGTACGTC. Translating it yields CASSPGQAYEQYV.

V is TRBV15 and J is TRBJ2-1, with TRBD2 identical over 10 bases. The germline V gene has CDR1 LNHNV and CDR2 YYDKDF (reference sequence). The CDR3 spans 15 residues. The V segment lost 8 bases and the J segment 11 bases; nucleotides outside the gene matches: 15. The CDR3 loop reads CATRPGASGSGQQFF. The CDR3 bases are TGTGCCACCCGTCCTGGGGCTAGCGGGAGCGGCCAGCAGTTCTTC.

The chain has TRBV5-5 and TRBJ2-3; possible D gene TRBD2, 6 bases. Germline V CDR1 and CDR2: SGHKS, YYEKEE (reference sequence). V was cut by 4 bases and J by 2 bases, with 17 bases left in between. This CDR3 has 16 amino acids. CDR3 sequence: CASSARGTAFTDTQYF. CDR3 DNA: TGTGCCAGCAGCGCCCGCGGGACGGCCTTCACAGATACGCAGTATTTT.

Here the CDR3 DNA reads TGTGCCACCAGTTTTGAGTACGATGAGCAGTTCTTC. It is translated as CATSFEYDEQFF. The V gene is TRBV24-1, the J gene TRBJ2-1; D uncertain. Germline-derived CDR1 and CDR2 are KGHDR and SFDVKD. Trimming pared 6 bases from V and 8 bases from J, leaving 10 bases between. The CDR3 consists of 12 residues.

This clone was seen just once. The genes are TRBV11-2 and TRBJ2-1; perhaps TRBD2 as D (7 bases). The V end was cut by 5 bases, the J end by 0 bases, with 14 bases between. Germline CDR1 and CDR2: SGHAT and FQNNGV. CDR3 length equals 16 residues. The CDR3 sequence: CASSPGRGASYNEQFF. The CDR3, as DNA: TGTGCCAGCAGCCCGGGACGGGGGGCCTCCTACAATGAGCAGTTCTTC.

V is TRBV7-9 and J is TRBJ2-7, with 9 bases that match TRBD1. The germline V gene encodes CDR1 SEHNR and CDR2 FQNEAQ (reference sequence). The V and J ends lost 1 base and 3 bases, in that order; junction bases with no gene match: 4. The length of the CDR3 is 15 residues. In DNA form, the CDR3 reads TGTGCCAGCAGCTTAGGGGTGGGACAGGGCTACGAGCAGTACTTC. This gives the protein CASSLGVGQGYEQYF.

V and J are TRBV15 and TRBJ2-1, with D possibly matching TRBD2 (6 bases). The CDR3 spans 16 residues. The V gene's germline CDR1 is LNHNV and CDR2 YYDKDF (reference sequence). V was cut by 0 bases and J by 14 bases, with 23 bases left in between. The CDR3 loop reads CATSRDSSGSKTGEFF. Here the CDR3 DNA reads TGTGCCACCAGCAGAGATAGTTCCGGGAGCAAGACTGGTGAGTTCTTC.

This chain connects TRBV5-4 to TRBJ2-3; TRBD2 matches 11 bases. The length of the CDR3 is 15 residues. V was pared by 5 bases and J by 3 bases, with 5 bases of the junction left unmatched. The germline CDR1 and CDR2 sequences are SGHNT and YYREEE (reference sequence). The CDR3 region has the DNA TGTGCCAGCAGTTTAGCGGGGGGGGAGACAGATACGCAGTATTTT. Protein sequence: CASSLAGGETDTQYF.

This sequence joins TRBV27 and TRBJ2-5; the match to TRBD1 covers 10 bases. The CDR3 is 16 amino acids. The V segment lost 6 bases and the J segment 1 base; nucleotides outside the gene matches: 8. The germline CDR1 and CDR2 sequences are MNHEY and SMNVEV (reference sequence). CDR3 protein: CASRGLGTGVQETQYF. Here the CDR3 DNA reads TGTGCCAGCAGGGGACTAGGGACAGGGGTCCAAGAGACCCAGTACTTC.

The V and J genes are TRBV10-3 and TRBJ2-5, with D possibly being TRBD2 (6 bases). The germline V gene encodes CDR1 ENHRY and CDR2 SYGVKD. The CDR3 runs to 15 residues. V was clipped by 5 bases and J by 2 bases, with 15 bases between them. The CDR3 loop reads CAISKGGGLQETQYF. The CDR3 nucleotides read TGTGCCATCAGTAAGGGAGGTGGCCTACAAGAGACCCAGTACTTC.

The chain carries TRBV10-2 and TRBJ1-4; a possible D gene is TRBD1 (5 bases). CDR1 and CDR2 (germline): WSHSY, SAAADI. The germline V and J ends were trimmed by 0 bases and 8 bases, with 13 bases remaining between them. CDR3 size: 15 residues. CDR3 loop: CASSESPGVPEKLFF. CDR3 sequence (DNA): TGCGCCAGCAGTGAGTCTCCGGGGGTTCCAGAAAAACTGTTTTTT.

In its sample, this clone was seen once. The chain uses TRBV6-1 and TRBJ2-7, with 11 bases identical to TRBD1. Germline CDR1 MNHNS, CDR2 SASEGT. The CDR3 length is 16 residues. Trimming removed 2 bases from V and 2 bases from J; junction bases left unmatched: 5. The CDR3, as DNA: TGTGCCAGCAGTGAATTATCGGGACAGGGGGCCTACGAGCAGTACTTC. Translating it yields CASSELSGQGAYEQYF.

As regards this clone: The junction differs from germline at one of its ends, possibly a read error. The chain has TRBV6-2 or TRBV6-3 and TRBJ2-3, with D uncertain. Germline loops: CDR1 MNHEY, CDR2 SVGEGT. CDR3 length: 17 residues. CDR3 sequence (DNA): TGTGCCAGCAGTTACTCGAAACCCCTAGATCCCACAAATACGCAGTATTTT. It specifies CASSYSKPLDPTNTQYF.

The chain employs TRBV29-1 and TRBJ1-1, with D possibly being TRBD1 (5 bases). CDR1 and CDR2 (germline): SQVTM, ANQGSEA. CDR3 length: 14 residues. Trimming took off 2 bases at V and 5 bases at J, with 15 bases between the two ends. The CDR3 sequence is CSVELDMRWTEAFF. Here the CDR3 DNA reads TGCAGCGTTGAACTGGACATGAGGTGGACTGAAGCTTTCTTT.

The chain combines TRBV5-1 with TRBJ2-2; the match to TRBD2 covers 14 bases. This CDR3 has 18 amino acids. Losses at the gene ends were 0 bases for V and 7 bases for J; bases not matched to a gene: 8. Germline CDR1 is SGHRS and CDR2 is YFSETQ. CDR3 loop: CASSLVLGTSGGVGELFF. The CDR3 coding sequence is TGCGCCAGCAGCTTGGTACTTGGGACTAGCGGGGGTGTCGGGGAGCTGTTTTTT.

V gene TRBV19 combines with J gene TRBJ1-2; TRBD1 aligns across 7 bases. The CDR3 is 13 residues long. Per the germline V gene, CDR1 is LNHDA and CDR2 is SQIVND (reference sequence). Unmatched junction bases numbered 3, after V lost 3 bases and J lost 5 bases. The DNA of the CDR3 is TGTGCCAGTAGTATGGACAGGAGGTATGGCTACACCTTC. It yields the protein CASSMDRRYGYTF.

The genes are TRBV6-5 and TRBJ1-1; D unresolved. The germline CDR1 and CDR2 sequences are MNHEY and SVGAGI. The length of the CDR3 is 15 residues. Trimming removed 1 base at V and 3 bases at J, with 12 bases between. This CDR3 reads CASSYLGMRDTEAFF. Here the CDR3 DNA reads TGTGCCAGCAGTTACTTGGGGATGAGGGACACTGAAGCTTTCTTT.